Reported below is one T cell receptor beta chain. Its specificity is not known. This CDR3 is 14 amino acids long. V was cut by 4 bases and J by 4 bases, with 12 bases left in between. The V gene's germline CDR1 is MRHNA and CDR2 SNTAGT. Baseline, cycle 4 day 1, and cycle 7 day 1 were the blood sampling points. The source of the sample is a study of OX40 agonist ivuxolimab in advanced cancers. Study-wide background: The study gave patients intravenous ivuxolimab at 0.01 to 10 mg/kg every 2 weeks.

Study-wide results and limits: The study found that CD8+ T cells averaged more expanded clones than CD4+. In the 0.1 to 3.0 mg/kg range, CD4+ and CD8+ blood T cells had expanded clonally by week 6.

TCRdb keeps only in-frame clones here, not all; method: immunoSEQ multiplex PCR. Here the sample spans about 61,000 clones, more than 80% being singletons. The sequencing here drew on CD4+ or CD8+ T cells sorted from blood, taken in a trial of the OX40 agonist ivuxolimab. This rearrangement joins TRBV6-4 to TRBJ2-3; D is possibly TRBD2 (7 bases). The receptor comes from an adult with an advanced solid tumor such as melanoma, head and neck, liver or kidney cancer. In nucleotides, the CDR3 is TGTGCCAGCAGTGCGGGGGGCGCGTCAGATACGCAGTATTTT. The encoded protein is CASSAGGASDTQYF.